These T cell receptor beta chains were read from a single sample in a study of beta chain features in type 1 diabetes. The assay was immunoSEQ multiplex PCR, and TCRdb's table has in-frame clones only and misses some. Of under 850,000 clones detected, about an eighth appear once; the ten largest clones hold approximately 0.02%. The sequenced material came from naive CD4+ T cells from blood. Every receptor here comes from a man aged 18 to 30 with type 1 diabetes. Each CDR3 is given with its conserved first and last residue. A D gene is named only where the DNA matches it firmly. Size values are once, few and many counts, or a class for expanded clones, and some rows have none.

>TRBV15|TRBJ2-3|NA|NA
TGTGCCACTTCCCGGCCCGTTAGCACAGATACGCAGTATTTT
CATSRPVSTDTQYF
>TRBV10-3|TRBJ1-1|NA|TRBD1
TGTGCCATCAGCCAACAGGGGACTGAAGCTTTCTTT
CAISQQGTEAFF
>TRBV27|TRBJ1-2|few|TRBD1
TGTGCCAGCAGTTTGGACAGGGTGACTGGCTACACCTTC
CASSLDRVTGYTF
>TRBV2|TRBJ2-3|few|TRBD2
TGTGCCAGCAGTGATAACGGGGGGGCCGGAGATACGCAGTATTTT
CASSDNGGAGDTQYF
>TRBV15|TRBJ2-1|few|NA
TGTGCCACCAGGTGGACCGCTTTCTCCTACAATGAGCAGTTCTTC
CATRWTAFSYNEQFF
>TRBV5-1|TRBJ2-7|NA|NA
TGCGCCAGCAGCTCGGCGCGTGAGTTTACCTACGAGCAGTACTTC
CASSSAREFTYEQYF
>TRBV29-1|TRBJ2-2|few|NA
TGCAGCGTCTGGACCCGAGGAACCGGGGAGCTGTTTTTT
CSVWTRGTGELFF
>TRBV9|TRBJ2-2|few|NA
TGTGCCAGCAGCGTACAACTAACCGGGGAGCTGTTTTTT
CASSVQLTGELFF
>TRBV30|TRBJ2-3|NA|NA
TGTGCCTGGGAGACTTATACGCAGTATTTT
CAWETYTQYF
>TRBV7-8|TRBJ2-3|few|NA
TGTGCCAGCAGCTTACTTTTAGAGGGGACAGATACGCAGTATTTT
CASSLLLEGTDTQYF
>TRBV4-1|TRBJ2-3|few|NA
TGCGCCAGCAGCCAGATGGGCACAGATACGCAGTATTTT
CASSQMGTDTQYF
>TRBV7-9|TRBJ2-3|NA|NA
TGTGCCAGCAGCTTAGGGGGGCCAGATACGCAGTATTTT
CASSLGGPDTQYF
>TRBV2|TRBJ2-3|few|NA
TGTGCCAGCACCCCTGGGACTCGGACAGATACGCAGTATTTT
CASTPGTRTDTQYF
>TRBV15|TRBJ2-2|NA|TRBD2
TGTGCCACCAGCCCCTCGAGACTAGCGGGGGGAAACACCGGGGAGCTGTTTTTT
CATSPSRLAGGNTGELFF
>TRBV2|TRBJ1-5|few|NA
TGTGCCAGCAGTCTCCAGGGCTTTGGTCAGCCCCAGCATTTT
CASSLQGFGQPQHF
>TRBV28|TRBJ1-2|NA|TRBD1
TGTGCCAGCAGTTTGGGGACAGGGTATGGCTACACCTTC
CASSLGTGYGYTF
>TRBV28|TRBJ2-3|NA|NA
TGTGCCACCCAGTTAAGGGTCGGGGGCGGAGATACGCAGTATTTT
CATQLRVGGGDTQYF
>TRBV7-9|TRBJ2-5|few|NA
TGTGCCAGCAGCTTAGTAGGGCGTCTTGAAGAGACCCAGTACTTC
CASSLVGRLEETQYF
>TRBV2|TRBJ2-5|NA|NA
TGTGCCAGCAGCCCAAGGAGGGCACAACAAGAGACCCAGTACTTC
CASSPRRAQQETQYF
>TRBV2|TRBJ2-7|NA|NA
TGTGCCAGCAGTGAAGGGATATTGTCCTACGAGCAGTACTTC
CASSEGILSYEQYF
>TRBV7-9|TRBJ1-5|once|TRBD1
TGTGCCAGCAGTTTACAGGGGAGCAATCAGCCCCAGCATTTT
CASSLQGSNQPQHF
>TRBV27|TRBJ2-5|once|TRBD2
TGTGCCAGCACCGAAACTAGCGGGGGTGGGAAGACCCAGTACTTC
CASTETSGGGKTQYF
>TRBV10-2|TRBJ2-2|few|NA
TGCGCCAGCAGTGAGTTGTCAGGGCACCCCACCGGGGAGCTGTTTTTT
CASSELSGHPTGELFF
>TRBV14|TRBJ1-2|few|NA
TGTGCCAGCAGCACGGGGATCTATGGCTACACCTTC
CASSTGIYGYTF
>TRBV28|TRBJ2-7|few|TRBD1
TGTGCCAGCAGGGTTGGACAGGGGGCCCTCGAGCAGTACTTC
CASRVGQGALEQYF
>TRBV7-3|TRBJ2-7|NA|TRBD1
TGTGCCAGCAGCTATCGGACAGGGGAGCACGAGCAGTACTTC
CASSYRTGEHEQYF
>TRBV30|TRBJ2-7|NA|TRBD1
TGTGCCTGGAGTCACGGAACAGGGGGCTACGAGCAGTACTTC
CAWSHGTGGYEQYF
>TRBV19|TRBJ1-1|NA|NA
TGTGCCAGTAGGAGGGGCAATATGAACACTGAAGCTTTCTTT
CASRRGNMNTEAFF
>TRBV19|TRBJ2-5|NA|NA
TGTGCCAGCGCCCGCGGGGCAGGGACAGAGACCCAGTACTTC
CASARGAGTETQYF
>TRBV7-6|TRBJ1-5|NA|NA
TGTGCCAGCAGCTCCCGGACAGACAATCAGCCCCAGCATTTT
CASSSRTDNQPQHF
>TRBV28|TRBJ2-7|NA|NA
TGTGCCAGCAGGGCAGTTCGCGACGAGCAGTACTTC
CASRAVRDEQYF
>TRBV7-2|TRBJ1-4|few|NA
TGTGCCAGCAGTATTAACTGGGAACGTAATGAAAAACTGTTTTTT
CASSINWERNEKLFF
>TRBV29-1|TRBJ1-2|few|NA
TGCAGCGTCAGGGAAGGCTATGGCTACACCTTC
CSVREGYGYTF
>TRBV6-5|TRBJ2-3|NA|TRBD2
TGTGCCAGCAGTTACTCGTGGGACTACAGCACAGATACGCAGTATTTT
CASSYSWDYSTDTQYF
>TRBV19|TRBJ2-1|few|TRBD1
TGTGCCAGTAGTCAGGGGGCTGTGCCCAATGAGCAGTTCTTC
CASSQGAVPNEQFF
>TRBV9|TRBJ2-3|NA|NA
TGTGCCAGCAGCTCTACAGATACGCAGTATTTT
CASSSTDTQYF
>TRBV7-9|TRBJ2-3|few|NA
TGTGCCAGCAGCTTAGAAGCGATGGTTCTTGGTACGCAGTATTTT
CASSLEAMVLGTQYF
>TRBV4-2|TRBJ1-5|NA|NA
TGTGCCAGCAGCCAAGACGGGGCGTCAAATCAGCCCCAGCATTTT
CASSQDGASNQPQHF
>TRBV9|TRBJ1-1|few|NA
TGTGCCAGCAGCGTAGCTACGATGAACACTGAAGCTTTCTTT
CASSVATMNTEAFF
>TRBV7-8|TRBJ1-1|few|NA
TGTGCCAGCAGCTTAGTCGGGAGCACTGAAGCTTTCTTT
CASSLVGSTEAFF